This T cell receptor beta chain was identified during a study of blood T cells in healthy people across ages. Study outcomes and limitations: The CMV status of each donor remained undetermined, and this could have confounded shifts in expanded clonotypes. TCR beta diversity per million T cells fell roughly linearly with age.

Concerning this clonotype itself: Its antigen is still unknown.

The second PCR ran about 6 to 11 cycles with a sample-barcoded 5' primer and J-beta primers. Each cDNA molecule received a tag from a template-switch adaptor that had 12 random nucleotides. TCRdb analysed the 5' RACE reads with MiXCR anew, one entry per CDR3 protein. The table lists roughly 930,000 distinct CDR3 sequences, around 49% of them singletons. This CDR3 region has 13 residues. V was clipped by 3 bases and J by 5 bases, with 14 bases between them. The germline V gene encodes CDR1 DFQATT and CDR2 SNEGSKA (reference sequence). The sequencing sample was made of blood. The V gene is TRBV20-1, the J gene TRBJ2-7; no definite D call. This TCR was sampled from a man aged 25 to 40 in good health. For the CDR3, the DNA is TGCAGTGCTAGCAAGCCCAAGATTAACGAGCAGTACTTC. As protein: CSASKPKINEQYF.